The T cell receptor (beta chain) under discussion was sequenced for a study of monozygotic twins with inflammatory bowel disease. TCRdb re-called the 5' RACE reads and catalogs CDR3 proteins one per entry, DNA excluded. Its clone listing holds 200,000 to 250,000 distinct CDR3 sequences. Germline V gene lookup returns CDR1 LGHDT and CDR2 YNNKEL (reference sequence). The CDR3 contains 15 residues. Sample: blood. This chain links TRBV3-1 with TRBJ2-1; TCRdb's D gene call, TRBD2, goes unchecked for lack of DNA. This TCR derives from a human donor with ulcerative colitis or Crohn's disease, or a healthy co-twin of an affected twin (not recorded which). This CDR3 reads CASSRASGGYNEQFF.